Listed below are T cell receptor beta chains from one sample, sequenced in a study of vaccination and CD4 T cells after COVID-19. TCRdb passed the PCR reads through MiXCR, listing each CDR3 protein once. The data hold 8,000 or so distinct CDR3 sequences, with roughly 72% observed a single time. The antigens these receptors bind are not known. The sequenced sample consisted of CD4+ T cells from blood, cultured in vitro. Receptors originate from a human donor who had recovered from COVID-19. Each CDR3 is given with its conserved first and last residue. The D gene is left open where the match is weak. Some rows have no size entry. The others give once, few or many, or a class for an expanded clone.

d_call	clone_size	v_call	j_call	cdr3_nt	cdr3_aa
TRBD2	.	TRBV19	TRBJ2-7	TGTGCCAGTAGTCCGGGACTAGGGGAGCAGTACTTC	CASSPGLGEQYF
.	once	TRBV20-1	TRBJ2-5	TGCAGTGCTAGAGAAGGGTGGCAAGAGACCCAGTACTTC	CSAREGWQETQYF
.	.	TRBV7-2	TRBJ1-2	TGTGCCAGCAGGACAACTTCACCGGGCCTTAACTATGGCTACACCTTC	CASRTTSPGLNYGYTF
TRBD1	.	TRBV6-1	TRBJ1-6	TGTGCCAGCAGGCGACAGGGGCTTAATTCACCCCTCCACTTT	CASRRQGLNSPLHF
.	.	TRBV27	TRBJ1-2	TGTGCCAGCAGTTTTGGGGGGGACGGCTACACCTTC	CASSFGGDGYTF
.	once	TRBV19	TRBJ2-7	TGTGCCAGTAGTACCGGGCCAAGCTCCTACGAGCAGTACTTC	CASSTGPSSYEQYF
.	.	TRBV27	TRBJ1-1	TGTGCCAGCAGTATTGGGGCCCGAGGGAACACTGAAGCTTTCTTT	CASSIGARGNTEAFF
.	.	TRBV7-2	TRBJ2-2	TGTGCCAGCAGCCAGGTAGAGGGAGGGGAGCTGTTTTTT	CASSQVEGGELFF
.	.	TRBV6-1	TRBJ1-6	TGTGCCAGCAGAACAGGGTCCTCCTATAATTCACCCCTCCACTTT	CASRTGSSYNSPLHF
TRBD2	.	TRBV29-1	TRBJ2-3	TGCAGCGCCCCGACTAGCGGGGGAGATACGCAGTATTTT	CSAPTSGGDTQYF